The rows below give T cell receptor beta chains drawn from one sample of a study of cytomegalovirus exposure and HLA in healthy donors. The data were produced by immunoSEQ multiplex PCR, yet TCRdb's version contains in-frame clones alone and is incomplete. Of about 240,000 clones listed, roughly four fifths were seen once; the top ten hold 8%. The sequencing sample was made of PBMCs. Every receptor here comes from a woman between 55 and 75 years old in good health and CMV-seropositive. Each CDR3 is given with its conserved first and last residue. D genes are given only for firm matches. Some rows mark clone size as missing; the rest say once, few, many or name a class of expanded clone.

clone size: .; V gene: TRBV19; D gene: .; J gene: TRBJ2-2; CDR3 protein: CASSMVVGELFF; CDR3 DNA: TGTGCCAGTAGTATGGTAGTCGGGGAGCTGTTTTTT
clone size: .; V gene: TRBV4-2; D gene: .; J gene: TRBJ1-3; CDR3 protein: CASSQEDSRGNTIYF; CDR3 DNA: TGTGCCAGCAGCCAAGAGGACAGCCGGGGCAACACCATATATTTT
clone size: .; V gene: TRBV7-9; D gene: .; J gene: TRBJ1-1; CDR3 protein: CASSPRGSERVFF; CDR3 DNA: TGTGCCAGCAGCCCTCGGGGTTCAGAGAGAGTTTTCTTT
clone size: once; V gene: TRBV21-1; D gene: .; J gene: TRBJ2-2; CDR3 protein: CASTESMASGNTGELFF; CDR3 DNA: TGTGCCAGCACCGAGTCGATGGCGAGCGGGAACACCGGGGAGCTGTTTTTT
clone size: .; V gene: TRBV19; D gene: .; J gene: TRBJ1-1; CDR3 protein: CASSIVGQGTTEAFF; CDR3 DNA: TGTGCCAGTAGTATAGTAGGGCAGGGGACCACTGAAGCTTTCTTT
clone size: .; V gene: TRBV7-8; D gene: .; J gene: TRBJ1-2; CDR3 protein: CASSAGGRGYGYTF; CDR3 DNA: TGTGCCAGCAGCGCGGGAGGGCGAGGCTATGGCTACACCTTC
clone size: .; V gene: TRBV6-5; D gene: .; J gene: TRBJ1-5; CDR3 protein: CASSYSMQGKPQHF; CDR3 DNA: TGTGCCAGCAGTTACTCGATGCAGGGCAAGCCCCAGCATTTT
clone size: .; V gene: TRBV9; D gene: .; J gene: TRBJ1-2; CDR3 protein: CASSPSTGYGYTF; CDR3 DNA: TGTGCCAGCAGCCCCTCTACAGGCTATGGCTACACCTTC
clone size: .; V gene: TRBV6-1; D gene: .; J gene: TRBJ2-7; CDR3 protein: CASGGHSYEQYF; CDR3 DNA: TGTGCCAGCGGGGGACACTCCTACGAGCAGTACTTC
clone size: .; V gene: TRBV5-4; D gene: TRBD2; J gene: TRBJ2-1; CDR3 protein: CASSPRTSVNEQFF; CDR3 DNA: TGTGCCAGCAGCCCCCGGACTAGCGTGAATGAGCAGTTCTTC
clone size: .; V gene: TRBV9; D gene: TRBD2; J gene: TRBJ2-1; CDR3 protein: CASSATSGSWHEQFF; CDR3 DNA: TGTGCCAGCAGCGCGACTAGCGGGTCATGGCATGAGCAGTTCTTC
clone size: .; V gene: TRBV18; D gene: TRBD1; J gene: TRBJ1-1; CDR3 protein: CASSPGQGASEAFF; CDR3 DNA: TGTGCCAGCTCACCGGGACAGGGGGCATCTGAAGCTTTCTTT
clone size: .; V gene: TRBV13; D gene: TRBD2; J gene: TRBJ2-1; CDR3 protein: CASSLAASGQAHNEQFF; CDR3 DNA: TGTGCCAGCAGCTTAGCTGCTAGCGGCCAGGCCCACAATGAGCAGTTCTTC
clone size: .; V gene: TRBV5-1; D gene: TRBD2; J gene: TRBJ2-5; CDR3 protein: CASTETSGSRETQYF; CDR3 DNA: TGCGCCAGCACCGAGACTAGCGGGAGCAGGGAGACCCAGTACTTC
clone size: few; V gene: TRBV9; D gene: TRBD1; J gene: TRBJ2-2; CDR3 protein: CATSTGATGELFF; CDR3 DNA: TGTGCCACCTCGACAGGGGCTACCGGGGAGCTGTTTTTT
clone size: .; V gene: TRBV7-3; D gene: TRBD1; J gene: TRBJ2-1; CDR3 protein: CASSKTGTGRSYNEQFF; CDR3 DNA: TGTGCCAGCAGCAAGACCGGGACAGGGCGTTCCTACAATGAGCAGTTCTTC
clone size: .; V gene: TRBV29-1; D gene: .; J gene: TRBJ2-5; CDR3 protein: CSVEENGGETQYF; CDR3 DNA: TGCAGCGTTGAAGAAAACGGAGGGGAGACCCAGTACTTC
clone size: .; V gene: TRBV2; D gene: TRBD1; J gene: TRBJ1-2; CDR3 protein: CASRFGTGTNYGYTF; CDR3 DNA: TGTGCCAGCAGATTCGGGACAGGGACCAACTATGGCTACACCTTC
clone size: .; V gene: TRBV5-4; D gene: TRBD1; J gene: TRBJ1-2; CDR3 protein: CASSSDRVDYGYTF; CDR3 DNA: TGTGCCAGCAGCTCGGACAGGGTCGACTATGGCTACACCTTC
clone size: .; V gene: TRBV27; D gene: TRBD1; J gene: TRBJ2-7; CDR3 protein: CASSFADRPYEQYF; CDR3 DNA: TGTGCCAGCAGTTTTGCGGACAGGCCCTACGAGCAGTACTTC
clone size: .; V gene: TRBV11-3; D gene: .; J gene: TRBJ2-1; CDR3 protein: CASSLAGGIEQFF; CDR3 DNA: TGTGCCAGCAGCTTAGCGGGCGGGATTGAGCAGTTCTTC
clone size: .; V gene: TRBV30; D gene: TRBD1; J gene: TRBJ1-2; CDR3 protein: CAWSVQGDYGYTF; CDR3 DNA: TGTGCCTGGAGTGTCCAGGGGGACTATGGCTACACCTTC
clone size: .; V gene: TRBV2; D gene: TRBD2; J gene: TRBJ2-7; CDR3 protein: CASRLGLADEQYF; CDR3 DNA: TGTGCCAGCAGACTCGGACTAGCGGACGAGCAGTACTTC
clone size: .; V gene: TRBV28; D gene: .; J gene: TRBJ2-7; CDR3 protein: CASSWTATGTTYEQYF; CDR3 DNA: TGTGCCAGCAGTTGGACGGCAACAGGGACTACCTACGAGCAGTACTTC
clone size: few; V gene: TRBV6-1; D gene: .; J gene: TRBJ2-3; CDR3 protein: CASQLGGTDTQYF; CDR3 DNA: TGTGCCAGCCAACTAGGTGGCACAGATACGCAGTATTTT
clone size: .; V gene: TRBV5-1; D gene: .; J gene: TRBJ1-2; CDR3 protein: CASSLEGVYGYTF; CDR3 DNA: TGCGCCAGCAGCTTGGAGGGGGTCTATGGCTACACCTTC
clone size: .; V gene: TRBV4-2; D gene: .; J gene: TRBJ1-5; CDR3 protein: CASSQDFSGGQPQHF; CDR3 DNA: TGTGCCAGCAGCCAAGATTTCTCCGGGGGTCAGCCCCAGCATTTT
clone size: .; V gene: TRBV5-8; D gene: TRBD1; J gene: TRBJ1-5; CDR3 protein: CASSLLTGGIQPQHF; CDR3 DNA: TGTGCCAGCAGCTTGCTTACAGGGGGGATTCAGCCCCAGCATTTT
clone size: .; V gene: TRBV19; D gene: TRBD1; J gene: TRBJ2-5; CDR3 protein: CASSMVTGGQETQYF; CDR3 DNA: TGTGCCAGTAGTATGGTAACAGGGGGCCAGGAGACCCAGTACTTC
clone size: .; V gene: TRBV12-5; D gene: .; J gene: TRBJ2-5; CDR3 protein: CASGLVTGRVETQYF; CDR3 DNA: TGTGCTAGTGGTTTGGTAACAGGGAGGGTCGAGACCCAGTACTTC
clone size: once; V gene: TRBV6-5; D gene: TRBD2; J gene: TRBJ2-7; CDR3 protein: CASSYLGGDEQYF; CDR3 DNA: TGTGCCAGCAGTTACCTGGGAGGGGACGAGCAGTACTTC
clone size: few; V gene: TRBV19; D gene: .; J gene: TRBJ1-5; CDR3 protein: CASALQGPHQPQHF; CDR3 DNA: TGTGCCAGCGCCTTACAGGGCCCTCATCAGCCCCAGCATTTT
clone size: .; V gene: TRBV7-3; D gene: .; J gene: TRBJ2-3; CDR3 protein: CASSPSIAGTDTQYF; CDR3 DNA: TGTGCCAGCAGCCCTAGCATAGCGGGCACAGATACGCAGTATTTT
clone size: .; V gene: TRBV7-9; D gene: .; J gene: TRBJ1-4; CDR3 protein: CSSSWGDWALFF; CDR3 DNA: TGTTCCAGCAGCTGGGGGGATTGGGCACTGTTTTTT
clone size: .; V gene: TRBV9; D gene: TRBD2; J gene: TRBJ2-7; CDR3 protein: CASSVMAGDGNEQYF; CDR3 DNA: TGTGCCAGCAGCGTAATGGCGGGAGATGGTAACGAGCAGTACTTC
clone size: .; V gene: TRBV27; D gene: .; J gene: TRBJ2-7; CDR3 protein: CASSATTGYEQYF; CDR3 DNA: TGTGCCAGCAGTGCCACAACAGGCTACGAGCAGTACTTC
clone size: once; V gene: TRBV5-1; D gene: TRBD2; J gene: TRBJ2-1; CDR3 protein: CASSLSSGSYNEQFF; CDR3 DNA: TGCGCCAGCAGCTTGTCTAGCGGGAGTTACAATGAGCAGTTCTTC
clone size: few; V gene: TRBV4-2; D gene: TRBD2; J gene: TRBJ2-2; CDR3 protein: CASSRRERDTGELFF; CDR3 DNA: TGTGCCAGCTCGAGGCGGGAGCGGGACACCGGGGAGCTGTTTTTT
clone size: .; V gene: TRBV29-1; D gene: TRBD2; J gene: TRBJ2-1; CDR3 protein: CSVSGRGAYNEQFF; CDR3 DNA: TGCAGCGTTAGCGGGAGGGGGGCCTACAATGAGCAGTTCTTC
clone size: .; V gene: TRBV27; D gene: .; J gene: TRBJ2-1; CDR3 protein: CASSFGGFSTNEQFF; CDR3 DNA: TGTGCCAGCAGTTTCGGCGGATTTTCAACGAATGAGCAGTTCTTC
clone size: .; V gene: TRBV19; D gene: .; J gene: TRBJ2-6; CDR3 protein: CASSIGLWRGANVLTF; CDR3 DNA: TGTGCCAGTAGTATAGGGTTGTGGAGGGGGGCCAACGTCCTGACTTTC
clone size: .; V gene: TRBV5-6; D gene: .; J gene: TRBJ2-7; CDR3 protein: CASSRDRFSYEQYF; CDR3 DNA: TGTGCCAGCAGCCGCGACAGGTTTTCCTACGAGCAGTACTTC
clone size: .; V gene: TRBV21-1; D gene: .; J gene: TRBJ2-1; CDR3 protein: CASSKVVDAGGPYNEQFF; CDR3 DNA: TGTGCCAGCAGCAAAGTCGTTGACGCGGGAGGGCCTTACAATGAGCAGTTCTTC
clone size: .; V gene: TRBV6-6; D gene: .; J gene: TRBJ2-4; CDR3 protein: CASRQPGKNIQYF; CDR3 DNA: TGTGCCAGCAGACAGCCAGGGAAAAACATTCAGTACTTC
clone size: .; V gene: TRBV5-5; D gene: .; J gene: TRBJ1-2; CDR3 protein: CASSSYRDASGYTF; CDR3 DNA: TGTGCCAGCAGCTCTTACAGGGACGCTTCTGGCTACACCTTC